These T cell receptor beta chains were read from a single sample in a study of T-cell reconstitution after alpha-beta-depleted transplantation in children. TCRdb re-called the PCR reads through MiXCR, storing one row per CDR3 protein. This sample has fewer than 550,000 distinct CDR3 sequences; about 10% occur once, and the top ten carry approximately 2%. The source was PBMCs, collected before TCRalphabeta/CD19-depleted stem cell transplant. Receptor source: a child aged 2 to 10 with inherited bone marrow failure, due to receive a stem cell transplant. CDR3s include the opening cysteine and the closing phenylalanine or tryptophan. Fields, in order: V gene, D gene, clone size, J gene, CDR3 protein, CDR3 DNA. D genes are given only for firm matches. Size tells how often a clone was seen (once, few, many) or the class of an expanded clone, and some rows leave it out.

V: TRBV7-2
D: TRBD2
size: many
J: TRBJ2-1
CDR3: CASSLNSGNLFF
DNA: TGTGCCAGCAGCTTAAATAGCGGGAATCTGTTCTTC

V: TRBV9
D: .
size: .
J: TRBJ2-2
CDR3: CASSALRGELFF
DNA: TGTGCCAGCAGCGCCCTAAGGGGGGAGCTGTTTTTT

V: TRBV4-3
D: .
size: many
J: TRBJ2-5
CDR3: CASSQGTEGRETQYF
DNA: TGCGCCAGCAGCCAAGGGACGGAGGGGCGGGAGACCCAGTACTTC

V: TRBV6-1
D: TRBD2
size: many
J: TRBJ2-3
CDR3: CASSQLLADTQYF
DNA: TGTGCCAGCAGCCAATTACTAGCGGATACGCAGTATTTT

V: TRBV6-1
D: .
size: .
J: TRBJ2-6
CDR3: CASSVTGIGANVLTF
DNA: TGTGCCAGCAGTGTTACAGGGATCGGGGCCAACGTCCTGACTTTC

V: TRBV28
D: .
size: .
J: TRBJ2-3
CDR3: CASSTTWTGTDTQYF
DNA: TGTGCCAGCAGCACAACTTGGACGGGCACAGATACGCAGTATTTT

V: TRBV15
D: .
size: many
J: TRBJ2-3
CDR3: CATLLAGSDTQYF
DNA: TGTGCCACCCTCCTGGCAGGGTCAGATACGCAGTATTTT

V: TRBV27
D: TRBD1
size: many
J: TRBJ1-2
CDR3: CASSLTGDYGYTF
DNA: TGTGCCAGCAGCCTAACAGGGGACTATGGCTACACCTTC

V: TRBV11-2
D: TRBD2
size: many
J: TRBJ2-1
CDR3: CASSSEGGTNNYNEQFF
DNA: TGTGCCAGCAGCTCAGAGGGAGGGACTAACAACTACAATGAGCAGTTCTTC

V: TRBV20-1
D: TRBD2
size: few
J: TRBJ2-2
CDR3: CSAPLVLAGVVNTGELFF
DNA: TGCAGTGCCCCCCTTGTACTAGCGGGAGTTGTGAACACCGGGGAGCTGTTTTTT

V: TRBV5-1
D: .
size: many
J: TRBJ2-1
CDR3: CASSGSWGYNEQFF
DNA: TGCGCCAGCAGCGGGAGTTGGGGGTACAATGAGCAGTTCTTC

V: TRBV20-1
D: .
size: few
J: TRBJ2-1
CDR3: CSAIKPGEQFF
DNA: TGCAGTGCTATAAAACCCGGGGAGCAGTTCTTC

V: TRBV7-2
D: .
size: many
J: TRBJ2-6
CDR3: CASSLRGGTTGANVLTF
DNA: TGTGCCAGCAGCTTAAGGGGTGGGACCACTGGGGCCAACGTCCTGACTTTC

V: TRBV24-1
D: .
size: many
J: TRBJ2-7
CDR3: CATSDSSCEQYF
DNA: TGTGCCACCAGTGATTCCAGCTGCGAGCAGTACTTC

V: TRBV5-1
D: .
size: many
J: TRBJ1-3
CDR3: CASSLAPTTGNTIYF
DNA: TGCGCCAGCAGCTTGGCGCCAACGACGGGAAACACCATATATTTT

V: TRBV29-1
D: .
size: many
J: TRBJ1-2
CDR3: CSVGWPQEFYGYTF
DNA: TGCAGCGTTGGTTGGCCACAGGAGTTCTATGGCTACACCTTC

V: TRBV28
D: TRBD1
size: .
J: TRBJ2-7
CDR3: CASSYRGQRAYEQYF
DNA: TGTGCCAGCAGTTATAGGGGACAGCGAGCCTACGAGCAGTACTTC

V: TRBV18
D: TRBD1
size: few
J: TRBJ2-7
CDR3: CASSPPSGQGDEQYF
DNA: TGTGCCAGCTCACCACCCTCCGGACAGGGCGACGAGCAGTACTTC

V: TRBV29-1
D: .
size: many
J: TRBJ2-5
CDR3: CSVDGTGETQYF
DNA: TGCAGCGTCGACGGGACGGGGGAGACCCAGTACTTC

V: TRBV6-5
D: TRBD1
size: many
J: TRBJ2-7
CDR3: CASSYGQGHEQYF
DNA: TGTGCCAGCAGTTACGGACAGGGCCACGAGCAGTACTTC

V: TRBV12-3/TRBV12-4
D: TRBD1
size: many
J: TRBJ2-2
CDR3: CASSPQGRSTGELFF
DNA: TGTGCCAGCAGTCCACAGGGGAGAAGCACCGGGGAGCTGTTTTTT

V: TRBV6-5
D: .
size: many
J: TRBJ1-5
CDR3: CASSYRLGGQPQHF
DNA: TGTGCCAGCAGTTATCGGCTGGGGGGACAGCCCCAGCATTTT

V: TRBV7-9
D: TRBD2
size: many
J: TRBJ2-3
CDR3: CASSFPGLGDTQYF
DNA: TGTGCCAGCAGCTTCCCTGGACTAGGTGATACGCAGTATTTT

V: TRBV6-5
D: .
size: many
J: TRBJ1-2
CDR3: CASSYWGGYTF
DNA: TGTGCCAGCAGTTATTGGGGCGGCTACACCTTC

V: TRBV7-9
D: TRBD1
size: many
J: TRBJ2-1
CDR3: CASISGTVPNEQFF
DNA: TGTGCCAGCATTTCCGGGACAGTCCCCAATGAGCAGTTCTTC

V: TRBV19
D: .
size: few
J: TRBJ1-5
CDR3: CASSIEPYSNQPQHF
DNA: TGTGCCAGTAGTATCGAGCCCTATAGCAATCAGCCCCAGCATTTT

V: TRBV12-3/TRBV12-4
D: .
size: few
J: TRBJ2-1
CDR3: CASGPVTQSSYNEQFF
DNA: TGTGCCAGCGGTCCGGTTACCCAGAGCTCCTACAATGAGCAGTTCTTC